The 30 T cell receptor beta chains presented below share a single source sample, sequenced in a study of blood T cells in healthy people across ages (dated by TCRdb to between 2014 and 2017). Library construction relied on 5' RACE. The data were produced on an Illumina HiSeq 2500. The second PCR ran for roughly 7 to 11 cycles and used a J-beta primer mix along with a sample-barcoded 5' primer. TCRdb trimmed the raw reads at Q25, called clones with MiXCR and kept productive beta chains. One record per CDR3 amino acid sequence lists the most common genes and DNA. The sample table contains some 900,000 distinct CDR3 sequences; only one count was recorded for around 30% of them. The leading ten clones occupy approximately 15% of the sample. Sequences were obtained from blood. The receptor set was obtained from a woman aged 80 or over in good health.

This clonotype was detected many times. CDR3 region: CASSRGQGASQETQYF. In DNA, the CDR3 is TGCGCCAGCAGCAGGGGACAGGGGGCGTCCCAAGAGACCCAGTACTTC. The V and J genes are TRBV5-1 and TRBJ2-5; TRBD1 agrees at 12 bases. The CDR3 has 16 amino acids. CDR1 and CDR2 (germline): SGHRS, YFSETQ. V was clipped by 4 bases and J by 1 base; unmatched bases: 5.

In this sample, this clonotype turned up a few times. J is TRBJ1-1 and V is TRBV29-1; D possibly corresponds to TRBD1 (5 bases). The germline V gene encodes CDR1 SQVTM and CDR2 ANQGSEA. The CDR3 consists of 14 residues. The germline V and J ends were trimmed by 6 bases and 0 bases, with 14 bases remaining between them. The CDR3 spells CSVKGLVVNTEAFF. CDR3 DNA: TGCAGCGTCAAGGGGTTAGTGGTGAACACTGAAGCTTTCTTT.

At least ten counts were recorded for this clonotype. The rearrangement links TRBV6-5 to TRBJ1-2; 8 nucleotides agree with TRBD1. The CDR3 runs to 14 residues. Germline V lookup: CDR1 MNHEY, CDR2 SVGAGI. Trimming at V came to 6 bases and at J to 3 bases, leaving 6 bases not matched to a gene. The CDR3, as DNA: TGTGCCAGCAGAGCCCTACAGGGGGACTATGGCTACACCTTC. Translated, it gives CASRALQGDYGYTF.

This clonotype was detected only a few times. This chain links TRBV11-2 with TRBJ2-2, with D uncertain. The CDR3 contains 15 residues. The germline V gene has CDR1 SGHAT and CDR2 FQNNGV. V lost 3 bases to trimming and J lost 5 bases, with 13 bases between them. The CDR3 nucleotides read TGTGCCAGCAGCTTCCGCACGGCTAGGACCGGGGAGCTGTTTTTT. Residues: CASSFRTARTGELFF.

This clonotype was detected ten times or more. The genes are TRBV20-1 and TRBJ2-3; 9 bases align to TRBD1. This CDR3 comprises 15 residues. V was clipped by 0 bases and J by 4 bases; unmatched bases: 5. CDR1 is DFQATT and CDR2 is SNEGSKA in the germline V gene (reference sequence). The CDR3 region is CSARDTDRGSDTQYF. Here the CDR3 DNA reads TGCAGTGCTAGAGATACGGACAGGGGTTCAGATACGCAGTATTTT.

This clonotype was recorded a few times. The rearrangement uses TRBV15 and TRBJ1-1; D may be TRBD1 (5 bases). Trimming cost V 0 bases and J 4 bases, with 21 bases left between them. The CDR3 extends over 18 amino acids. The V gene's germline CDR1 is LNHNV and CDR2 YYDKDF (reference sequence). CDR3 sequence: CATSRDQLRAGSGTEAFF. For the CDR3, the DNA is TGTGCCACCAGCAGAGATCAATTACGGGCAGGGTCCGGCACTGAAGCTTTCTTT.

The chain couples TRBV13 to TRBJ2-1, with 11 bases fitting TRBD2. The tail of the sequence fits TRBJ2-7 better, so the J call may be wrong. The CDR3 runs 21 residues. Germline CDR1 is PRHDT and CDR2 is FYEKMQ (reference sequence). The chain's CDR3 is CASSLSNPSGGQGIFYNEQYF. As DNA, the CDR3 is TGTGCCAGCAGCTTATCAAATCCTAGCGGGGGGCAAGGGATCTTCTACAATGAGCAGTACTTC.

This clonotype was counted at least ten times. The chain employs TRBV7-9 and TRBJ2-3; TRBD1 agrees at 7 bases. The CDR3 has 13 amino acids. Trimming removed 5 bases from V and 4 bases from J; junction bases left unmatched: 3. Germline V lookup: CDR1 SEHNR, CDR2 FQNEAQ (reference sequence). CDR3 loop: CASSPTGSDTQYF. Written as DNA, the CDR3 is TGTGCCAGCAGCCCGACAGGGTCAGATACGCAGTATTTT.

On this clonotype itself: This sequence may be a read error, since a much larger clone differs from it by one base. The rearrangement links TRBV7-8 to TRBJ2-7, with 10 nucleotides matching TRBD1. Germline CDR1 is SGHVS and CDR2 is FQNEAQ. This CDR3 has 13 amino acids. CDR3 sequence: CAGSPRTGGEQYF. CDR3 nucleotides: TGTGCCGGCAGCCCCCGGACAGGGGGCGAGCAGTACTTC. Looking up the rest from reference TRBV7-8 and TRBJ2-7 gives the full variable domain: GAGVSQSPRYKVAKRGQDVALRCDPISGHVSLFWYQQALGQGPEFLTYFQNEAQLDKSGLPSDRFFAERPEGSVSTLKIQRTQQEDSAVYLCAGSPRTGGEQYFGPGTRLTVT.

Concerning this clonotype itself: One junction end disagrees with the germline gene, perhaps due to a read error. V usage is TRBV4-1 and J usage is TRBJ2-7, with TRBD2 as a possible D gene (5 bases). Germline CDR1 is MGHRA and CDR2 is YSYEKL. The CDR3 consists of 14 residues. The CDR3 loop is CAGSQDEGCYEQYF. CDR3 bases: TGCGCCGGCAGCCAGGATGAGGGCTGCTACGAGCAGTACTTC.

This clonotype was detected many times. The rearrangement links TRBV10-3 to TRBJ2-3; 7 bases match TRBD1. This CDR3 comprises 16 residues. Germline CDR1 reads ENHRY; CDR2 reads SYGVKD. The V and J ends lost 0 bases and 8 bases, in that order; junction bases with no gene match: 11. For the CDR3, the DNA is TGTGCCATCAGTGAGTCGACAGGGAGTTTCGCAGCTACGCAGTATTTT. This sequence encodes CAISESTGSFAATQYF.

This clonotype was counted many times. The chain employs TRBV7-2 and TRBJ2-7; no reliable D call. The CDR3 totals 13 residues. With 6 bases removed from V and 6 bases from J, the gap between germline ends came to 15 bases. Germline CDR1 and CDR2: SGHTA and FQGNSA. CDR3 sequence: CASSLNVGREQYF. DNA of the CDR3: TGTGCCAGCAGTCTCAACGTAGGGCGCGAGCAGTACTTC.

Only one count was recorded for this clonotype. The V and J genes are TRBV6-5 and TRBJ2-7; D tentatively fits TRBD1 or TRBD2 (5 bases each). V shed 6 bases and J shed 0 bases, with 18 bases lying between them. This CDR3 has 16 amino acids. Looked up from germline, CDR1 is MNHEY and CDR2 is SVGAGI. The CDR3 is CASRNLGDASSYEQYF. CDR3 DNA sequence: TGTGCCAGCAGAAATTTAGGGGACGCCAGCTCCTACGAGCAGTACTTC.

As regards this clonotype: A read error may explain this, as a much larger clone is one base away. This sequence joins TRBV7-9 and TRBJ2-7; D gene unclear. V was shortened by 2 bases and J by 3 bases, with 14 bases between the two germline ends. CDR3 size: 15 residues. CDR1 is SEHNR, CDR2 FQNEAQ, per germline (reference sequence). In DNA, the CDR3 is TGTGCCAGCAGCTTATCAGCTACTGCCTGCTACGAGCAGTACTTC. Its translation: CASSLSATACYEQYF.

This clonotype was seen only a few times. V and J are TRBV7-2 and TRBJ1-5, with D perhaps matching TRBD1 (5 bases). V lost 5 bases and J 3 bases, leaving 14 bases between the germline ends. CDR3 length: 15 residues. Germline assignment: CDR1 SGHTA and CDR2 FQGNSA. The CDR3 DNA sequence: TGTGCCAGCAGCAAAGACCGGGACCTCAATCAGCCCCAGCATTTT. Its translation: CASSKDRDLNQPQHF.

V gene TRBV2 combines with J gene TRBJ1-1; D perhaps matches TRBD1 (5 bases). The germline V and J ends were trimmed by 6 bases and 1 base, with 9 bases remaining between them. This CDR3 is built from 13 residues. Per the germline V gene, CDR1 is SNHLY and CDR2 is FYNNEI. This chain's CDR3 is CASRETANTEAFF. In DNA, the CDR3 is TGTGCCAGCAGAGAGACAGCGAACACTGAAGCTTTCTTT.

The rearrangement links TRBV4-3 to TRBJ2-2, with 9 bases fitting TRBD2. The germline gives CDR1 LGHNA, CDR2 YSLEER. The CDR3 runs 18 residues. V was pared by 2 bases and J by 6 bases, with 13 bases of the junction left unmatched. CDR3 region: CASSQYPGLAKIAGELFF. The CDR3 DNA reads as TGCGCCAGCAGCCAATATCCGGGACTAGCTAAGATCGCCGGGGAGCTGTTTTTT.

This clonotype turned up a few times. V and J are TRBV2 and TRBJ1-5, with TRBD1 as a possible D gene (5 bases). Germline V gene lookup returns CDR1 SNHLY and CDR2 FYNNEI. Trimming pared 6 bases from V and 0 bases from J, leaving 9 bases between. The CDR3 has 14 residues. CDR3 DNA sequence: TGTGCCAGCAGGAGGGACCGTAGCAATCAGCCCCAGCATTTT. Translating it yields CASRRDRSNQPQHF.

This clonotype was detected a few times. The rearrangement joins TRBV15 to TRBJ2-2; 8 nucleotides align to TRBD1. The V gene's germline CDR1 is LNHNV and CDR2 YYDKDF (reference sequence). J lost 3 bases, V lost 1 base, and 13 bases had no gene match. The CDR3 contains 19 residues. The CDR3 sequence: CATSRGPRQGASDTGELFF. CDR3 nucleotide sequence: TGTGCCACCAGCAGAGGACCGAGGCAGGGGGCTTCGGACACCGGGGAGCTGTTTTTT.

This clonotype was seen only a few times. This chain uses TRBV28 with TRBJ1-5, with 7 bases aligning to TRBD1. The CDR3 is 17 amino acids. The V segment lost 6 bases and the J segment 0 bases; nucleotides outside the gene matches: 11. Germline CDR1 is MDHEN and CDR2 is SYDVKM. The DNA for the CDR3 is TGTGCCAGCAGCCGAAATTACAGGGGCCCTAGCAATCAGCCCCAGCATTTT. Amino acids: CASSRNYRGPSNQPQHF.

This clonotype was recorded only once. The J gene is TRBJ1-1, the V gene TRBV20-1; D unclear. This CDR3 spans 15 amino acids. Germline values: CDR1 DFQATT, CDR2 SNEGSKA (reference sequence). Trimming took 0 bases from V and 4 from J, leaving 15 bases between them. The CDR3 region has the DNA TGCAGTGCTAGAGATCTTGCGGGGTCGGGCACTGAAGCTTTCTTT. Encoded protein: CSARDLAGSGTEAFF.

The chain employs TRBV12-3 or TRBV12-4 and TRBJ2-3; the match to TRBD2 covers 9 bases. The CDR3 loop spans 15 amino acids. J gave up 3 bases and V 6 bases, and 7 bases lay outside the gene matches. The CDR3 DNA reads TGTGCCAGCAGACGGACTAGCGCTGGAACAGATACGCAGTATTTT. Translation: CASRRTSAGTDTQYF.

There are a few counts of this clonotype. J is TRBJ1-1 and V is TRBV7-2; D gene uncertain. V was pared by 0 bases and J by 4 bases, with 12 bases between. The CDR3 is 15 amino acids. Germline loops: CDR1 SGHTA, CDR2 FQGNSA. Here the CDR3 reads CASSLATLIGTEAFF. CDR3 in DNA: TGTGCCAGCAGCTTAGCGACCTTGATCGGCACTGAAGCTTTCTTT.

Of note for this clonotype: A single base separates this from a much larger clone, so it may be a read error. This sequence joins TRBV6-6 and TRBJ2-1, with D possibly matching TRBD1 (7 bases). Germline V gives CDR1 MNHNY, CDR2 SVGAGI (reference sequence). The CDR3 has 15 amino acids. Trimming took off 5 bases at V and 3 bases at J, with 14 bases between the two ends. The CDR3 DNA reads TGTGCCAGCAGTGGAGGGGGCTTGGGCTACAATGAGCAGTTCTTC. As protein: CASSGGGLGYNEQFF.

This clonotype was detected many times. The V gene is TRBV29-1, the J gene TRBJ1-2, with D possibly being TRBD1 (6 bases). V was pared by 3 bases and J by 5 bases, with 13 bases between. The CDR3 sequence is 13 residues long. Per germline, CDR1 SQVTM and CDR2 ANQGSEA. Here the CDR3 reads CSVEPDSGYGYTF. The CDR3 region has the DNA TGCAGCGTTGAGCCGGACAGCGGTTATGGCTACACCTTC.

This clonotype was recorded at least ten times. The J gene is TRBJ2-5, the V gene TRBV10-1; D is perhaps TRBD1 (6 bases). The CDR3 is made up of 14 amino acids. Between the trimmed V and J ends, which lost 3 bases and 5 bases, there was a span of 13 bases. Germline values: CDR1 WNHNN, CDR2 SYGVQD (reference sequence). This chain's CDR3 is CASSDGGSRETQYF. The CDR3 DNA follows: TGCGCCAGCAGTGATGGGGGCTCCCGGGAGACCCAGTACTTC.

The chain links TRBV7-2 to TRBJ2-2; either TRBD1 or TRBD2 may supply D (5 bases each). Per the germline V gene, CDR1 is SGHTA and CDR2 is FQGNSA. CDR3 size: 16 residues. V was pared by 5 bases and J by 7 bases, with 20 bases between. Here the CDR3 reads CASSPESPGLGGELFF. The CDR3 DNA sequence: TGTGCCAGCAGCCCGGAATCACCGGGGCTTGGCGGGGAGCTGTTTTTT. The entire variable domain, with the rest obtained from reference TRBV7-2 and TRBJ2-2, is as follows: GAGVSQSPSNKVTEKGKDVELRCDPISGHTALYWYRQSLGQGLEFLIYFQGNSAPDKSGLPSDRFSAERTGGSVSTLTIQRTQQEDSAVYLCASSPESPGLGGELFFGEGSRLTVL.

This clonotype came up a few times. The chain carries TRBV20-1 and TRBJ2-3; D might be TRBD2 (7 bases). The germline CDR1 and CDR2 sequences are DFQATT and SNEGSKA (reference sequence). The CDR3 totals 12 residues. V was clipped by 6 bases and J by 10 bases, with 17 bases between them. DNA of the CDR3: TGCAGTGCGCTGGCGGGGGCCGGTCCGCAGTATTTT. Translated, it gives CSALAGAGPQYF.

In its sample, this clonotype was seen a few times. This clone may be a read error of a much larger clone one base away. The chain links TRBV7-9 to TRBJ2-6; perhaps TRBD2 as D (5 bases). The CDR3 is made up of 17 amino acids. From germline, CDR1 is SEHNR and CDR2 FQNEAQ (reference sequence). V was cut by 2 bases and J by 2 bases, with 13 bases left in between. The DNA of the CDR3 is TGTGCCAGCAGCTTATCCAGGCGGGCTCCTGGGGCCAACGTCCTGACTTTC. Amino acids: CASSLSRRAPGANVLTF.

The table lists this clonotype with a few counts. The rearrangement links TRBV20-1 to TRBJ1-5; D not certain. The CDR3 spans 11 residues. From germline, CDR1 is DFQATT and CDR2 SNEGSKA (reference sequence). Trimming took 1 base from V and 2 from J, leaving 0 bases between them. The CDR3 sequence is CSARGNQPQHF. CDR3 bases: TGCAGTGCTAGAGGCAATCAGCCCCAGCATTTT.